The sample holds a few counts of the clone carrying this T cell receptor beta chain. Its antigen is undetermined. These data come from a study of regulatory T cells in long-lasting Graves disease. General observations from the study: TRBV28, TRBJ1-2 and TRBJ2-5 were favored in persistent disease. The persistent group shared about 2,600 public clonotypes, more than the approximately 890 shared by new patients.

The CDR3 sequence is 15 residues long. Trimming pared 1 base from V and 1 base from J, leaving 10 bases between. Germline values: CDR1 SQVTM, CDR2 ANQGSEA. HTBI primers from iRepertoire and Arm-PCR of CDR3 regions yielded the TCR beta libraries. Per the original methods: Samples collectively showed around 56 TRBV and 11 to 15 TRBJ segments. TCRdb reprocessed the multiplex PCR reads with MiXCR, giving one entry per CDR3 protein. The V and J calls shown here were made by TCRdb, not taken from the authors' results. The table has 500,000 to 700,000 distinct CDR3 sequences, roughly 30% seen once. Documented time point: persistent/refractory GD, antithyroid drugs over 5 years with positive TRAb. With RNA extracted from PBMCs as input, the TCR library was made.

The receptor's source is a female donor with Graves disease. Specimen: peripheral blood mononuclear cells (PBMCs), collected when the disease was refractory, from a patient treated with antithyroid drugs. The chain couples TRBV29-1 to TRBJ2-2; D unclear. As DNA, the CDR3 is TGCAGCGTTGAAGTGTACGGGCGGAACACCGGGGAGCTGTTTTTT. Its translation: CSVEVYGRNTGELFF.